This T cell receptor beta chain was recovered during a study of T-cell reconstitution after alpha-beta-depleted transplantation in children. Unique molecular identifiers featured in how the TCRbeta library was prepared. TCRdb reanalysed the PCR reads using MiXCR and keeps one entry per CDR3 protein. This sample has a few hundred thousand distinct CDR3 sequences, with roughly an eighth found just once. This CDR3 is built from 16 residues. Germline CDR1 and CDR2: SGHTA and FQGNSA. V was pared by 3 bases and J by 3 bases, with 8 bases of the junction left unmatched. This clonotype occurred a few times. The sample in question was PBMCs from the stem cell graft donor, obtained from the stem cell graft. The chain combines TRBV7-2 with TRBJ2-4; 7 positions agree with TRBD2. This TCR was recovered from a human donor who donated a stem cell graft to a child with combined immunodeficiency. The CDR3 protein is CASSFAGTKGKNIQYF. The CDR3 DNA reads as TGTGCCAGCAGCTTCGCGGGGACTAAGGGCAAAAACATTCAGTACTTC. Together with reference TRBV7-2 and TRBJ2-4, the CDR3 gives the full variable domain: GAGVSQSPSNKVTEKGKDVELRCDPISGHTALYWYRQSLGQGLEFLIYFQGNSAPDKSGLPSDRFSAERTGGSVSTLTIQRTQQEDSAVYLCASSFAGTKGKNIQYFGAGTRLSVL.